This T cell receptor (beta chain) is drawn from a study of regulatory T cells in long-lasting Graves disease. Findings of the study overall: It was in persistent disease that TRBV28, TRBJ1-2 and TRBJ2-5 were favored.

Time point specified: newly diagnosed GD, antithyroid drugs for less than 3 months. The TCR library was made from RNA that had been extracted from PBMCs in TRIzol. This clonotype was picked up many times. Its antigen remains unknown. Arm-PCR of CDR3 regions with iRepertoire HTBI primers generated TCR beta libraries. TCRdb re-called the multiplex PCR reads through MiXCR, storing one row per CDR3 protein. Of hundreds of thousands of distinct CDR3 sequences listed, roughly 15% are singletons. The germline V and J ends were trimmed by 4 bases and 8 bases, with 15 bases remaining between them. Germline-derived CDR1 and CDR2 are SGHRS and YFSETQ. There are 13 residues in the CDR3. The same sample was also used in a study of T cells in Graves' hyperthyroidism and ophthalmopathy. Per that study: Diagnostic assessment was based on clinical symptoms, serum thyroxine and TRAb, thyroid ultrasound and orbital computed tomography. A model built on 13 V-J features separated ophthalmopathy from stable hyperthyroidism. Ophthalmopathy was predicted by the model a median of approximately 6 months ahead of onset.

Sequencing used peripheral blood mononuclear cells (PBMCs), obtained at new diagnosis, from a patient treated with antithyroid drugs. This TCR derives from a woman in her twenties or thirties with Graves disease. This chain connects TRBV5-1 to TRBJ1-2; D is undetermined. CDR3 residues: CASSLLEGEGYTF. CDR3 nucleotide sequence: TGCGCCAGCAGCCTCCTCGAGGGTGAAGGCTACACCTTC.